These T cell receptor beta chains were read from a single sample in a study of blood T cells in healthy people across ages. TCRdb independently ran MiXCR on the 5' RACE reads; one entry per CDR3 protein. The sample lists 1.5 million to 2 million distinct CDR3 sequences, 49% occurring once. Sequencing was done on a sample of blood. These receptors were collected from a woman between 40 and 55 years old in good health. Both conserved end residues are part of each CDR3.

V gene: TRBV7-9
J gene: TRBJ2-3
CDR3 protein: CASSFGPGTVTDTQYF

V gene: TRBV20-1
J gene: TRBJ2-1
CDR3 protein: CSAINRVRGSYNEQFF

V gene: TRBV28
J gene: TRBJ2-3
CDR3 protein: CASSFDGGARNTQYF

V gene: TRBV7-2
J gene: TRBJ2-3
CDR3 protein: CASRTRLSTDTQYF

V gene: TRBV7-9
J gene: TRBJ2-3
CDR3 protein: CASSFTFGPRTDTQYF

V gene: TRBV10-3
J gene: TRBJ2-7
CDR3 protein: CAISESADTGEQYF

V gene: TRBV6-2/TRBV6-3
J gene: TRBJ2-6
CDR3 protein: CASSPGPSVGANVLTF

V gene: TRBV7-8
J gene: TRBJ2-5
CDR3 protein: CASSQGLAGRSQETQYF

V gene: TRBV28
J gene: TRBJ1-5
CDR3 protein: CASSLAPGYSNQPQHF

V gene: TRBV28
J gene: TRBJ2-1
CDR3 protein: CASIPVEGNEQFF

V gene: TRBV24-1
J gene: TRBJ2-3
CDR3 protein: CATSELAGGLTDTQYF

V gene: TRBV20-1
J gene: TRBJ2-7
CDR3 protein: CSARPDSRGYYEQYF

V gene: TRBV7-9
J gene: TRBJ1-2
CDR3 protein: CASSLGLLDGYTF

V gene: TRBV24-1
J gene: TRBJ2-3
CDR3 protein: CATSSQRDITDTQYF

V gene: TRBV4-3
J gene: TRBJ1-2
CDR3 protein: CASSQDGQGPYGYTF